This T cell receptor (beta chain) was obtained from a study of cytomegalovirus exposure and HLA in healthy donors. The germline gives CDR1 SGHTA, CDR2 FQGTGA. The ends were cut back, 5 bases at V and 6 bases at J, with 20 bases in the middle. CDR3 length: 16 residues. TCRdb's copy holds only in-frame clones and misses some; the assay was immunoSEQ multiplex PCR. Here the sample spans under 70,000 clones, about 89% being singletons. The sequenced material came from PBMCs. The chain employs TRBV7-3 and TRBJ2-1; a possible D gene is TRBD2 (6 bases). This receptor was taken from a woman between 18 and 29 years old in good health and CMV-seronegative. This chain's CDR3 is CASSPRTGTGTNEQFF. In nucleotides, the CDR3 is TGTGCCAGCAGCCCACGTACCGGGACTGGCACCAATGAGCAGTTCTTC.